This TCR beta chain was profiled in a study of blood T cells in healthy people across ages. General study results and limits: A greater number of naive CD4+ cells and higher diversity distinguished long-lived donors from aged donors.

Remarks on this clonotype: Its specificity is unknown.

Using a J-beta primer mix together with a sample-barcoded 5' primer, a second PCR was run for roughly 6 to 12 cycles. A template-switch adaptor with 12 random nucleotides tagged each cDNA molecule. CDR3-containing paired-end reads numbering at least 2.5 million came from each sample. TCRdb redid the calling of the 5' RACE reads with MiXCR, one entry per CDR3 protein. The sample yields fewer than 1,200,000 distinct CDR3 sequences, 20% to 25% seen once. CDR1 is SGHTA and CDR2 is FQGNSA in the germline V gene. CDR3 length: 13 amino acids. In addition, the sample was reused for a study of T cells of mothers and their children. From that report: Donors comprised three healthy Caucasian mothers plus their six children.

The J gene is TRBJ2-1, the V gene TRBV7-2; TRBD1 might be the D (6 bases). The better agreement between TRBJ2-5 and the DNA end casts doubt on the J call. This clonotype was obtained from a girl under 10 years old in good health. Material for sequencing was blood. The CDR3 region has the DNA TGTGCCAGCAGCTTGACAGGCCCGGGGACCCAGTACTTC. It is translated as CASSLTGPGTQYF.